Below are 14 T cell receptor beta chains sequenced from a single sample in a study of control samples from healthy donors and cancer patients. Clones were read by immunoSEQ multiplex PCR, and TCRdb kept only the in-frame ones, dropping some. The sample yields 85,000 to 100,000 clones, 93% seen once. What was sequenced was blood. These receptors all come from a man aged 18 to 29 in good health.

V usage is TRBV7-9 and J usage is TRBJ2-3; perhaps TRBD1 as D (6 bases). The germline CDR1 and CDR2 sequences are SEHNR and FQNEAQ (reference sequence). Trimming took off 5 bases at V and 6 bases at J, with 24 bases between the two ends. The CDR3 length is 17 residues. The CDR3 here is CASSPRTGRGGADTQYF. In DNA form, the CDR3 reads TGTGCCAGCAGCCCGCGCACCGGCAGGGGTGGGGCGGATACGCAGTATTTT.

The chain uses TRBV6-2 or TRBV6-3 and TRBJ2-6, with TRBD1 as a possible D gene (6 bases). The ends were cut back, 2 bases at V and 0 bases at J, with 8 bases in the middle. CDR1 is MNHEY, CDR2 SVGEGT, per germline. The CDR3 consists of 16 residues. The CDR3 reads CASSYTGFSGANVLTF. The DNA for the CDR3 is TGTGCCAGCAGTTACACAGGGTTCTCTGGGGCCAACGTCCTGACTTTC.

The DNA of the CDR3 is TGTGCCAGCAGGGACAGGACGAACACCGGGGAGCTGTTTTTT. Protein sequence: CASRDRTNTGELFF. J is TRBJ2-2 and V is TRBV27; 7 bases align to TRBD1. V lost 6 bases, J lost 0 bases, and 1 base stayed unmatched. The CDR3 consists of 14 residues. Germline V CDR1 and CDR2: MNHEY, SMNVEV (reference sequence).

In its sample, this clone was seen a few times. The rearrangement joins TRBV7-2 to TRBJ1-4; TRBD1 aligns across 10 bases. Germline trimming cut 0 bases from V and 7 bases from J; bases unmatched to any gene: 2. The germline V gene has CDR1 SGHTA and CDR2 FQGNSA. The CDR3 length is 15 residues. CDR3 in DNA: TGTGCCAGCAGCTTAGCGGGGACAGGGGTTGAAAAACTGTTTTTT. Its translation is CASSLAGTGVEKLFF.

The CDR3 is CASSPAGGPSYNEQFF. CDR3 sequence (DNA): TGTGCCAGCAGTCCTGCGGGGGGGCCCTCCTACAATGAGCAGTTCTTC. V usage is TRBV27 and J usage is TRBJ2-1, with TRBD2 matching 9 bases. CDR1 is MNHEY, CDR2 SMNVEV, per germline (reference sequence). V was pared by 5 bases and J by 0 bases, with 5 bases of the junction left unmatched. This CDR3 has 16 amino acids.

The chain combines TRBV5-1 with TRBJ1-1; no clear D. The CDR3 has 13 residues. Germline-derived CDR1 and CDR2 are SGHRS and YFSETQ. V shed 5 bases and J shed 1 base, with 9 bases lying between them. The CDR3 protein is CASSGEGNTEAFF. CDR3 DNA: TGCGCCAGCAGTGGTGAAGGGAACACTGAAGCTTTCTTT.

The V gene is TRBV14, the J gene TRBJ1-2; D gene unclear. The CDR3 extends over 14 amino acids. Per germline, CDR1 SGHDN and CDR2 FVKESK. Trimming took off 0 bases at V and 2 bases at J, with 7 bases between the two ends. This CDR3 is CASSQDKTNYGYTF. The CDR3, as DNA: TGTGCCAGCAGCCAAGATAAGACCAACTATGGCTACACCTTC.

This clone appeared once. The chain joins TRBV12-3 or TRBV12-4 to TRBJ1-2; D gene ambiguous. The V gene lost 2 bases and the J gene lost 7 bases, with 8 bases spanning the gap. The CDR3 spans 12 residues. The CDR3 is CASSLYRVGYTF. The CDR3 DNA is TGTGCCAGCAGTTTATACCGAGTTGGCTACACCTTC.

The V gene is TRBV3-1 (or the pseudogene TRBV3-2), the J gene TRBJ1-3; the match to TRBD1 covers 8 bases. From germline, CDR1 is LGHDT and CDR2 YNNKEL (reference sequence). The CDR3 has 16 residues. Losses at the gene ends were 0 bases for V and 6 bases for J; bases not matched to a gene: 7. The CDR3 spells CASSQEMDRAQNTIYF. DNA for the CDR3: TGTGCCAGCAGCCAAGAAATGGACAGGGCCCAAAACACCATATATTTT.

The chain has TRBV5-1 and TRBJ2-7; the D gene is possibly TRBD2 (5 bases). Germline values: CDR1 SGHRS, CDR2 YFSETQ. CDR3 size: 13 residues. Trimming took off 1 base at V and 3 bases at J, with 8 bases between the two ends. CDR3: CASSLNGDYEQYF. The CDR3 DNA reads TGCGCCAGCAGCTTGAACGGGGACTACGAGCAGTACTTC.

This rearrangement joins TRBV5-4 to TRBJ2-1, with unresolved D. The CDR3 covers 12 residues. Germline V CDR1 and CDR2: SGHNT, YYREEE (reference sequence). Deletions cut 9 bases from V and 5 bases from J, with 12 bases between. CDR3 sequence reads: CATRSENNEQFF. As DNA, the CDR3 is TGTGCCACTCGATCGGAAAACAATGAGCAGTTCTTC.

The chain has TRBV5-4 and TRBJ2-7; the D gene is possibly TRBD1 (6 bases). This CDR3 comprises 15 residues. Trimming took 2 bases from V and 2 from J, leaving 14 bases between them. The germline V gene encodes CDR1 SGHNT and CDR2 YYREEE (reference sequence). Written as DNA, the CDR3 is TGTGCCAGCAGCTTTGGGGACATGCCCCCCTACGAGCAGTACTTC. Amino acids: CASSFGDMPPYEQYF.

J is TRBJ1-5 and V is TRBV20-1; no firm D call. V lost 3 bases and J 2 bases, leaving 11 bases between the germline ends. CDR1 DFQATT and CDR2 SNEGSKA come from the germline V gene (reference sequence). The CDR3 length is 14 residues. The CDR3 spells CSASGGVRNQPQHF. CDR3 DNA: TGCAGTGCTAGTGGCGGTGTCCGCAATCAGCCCCAGCATTTT.

V is TRBV5-1 and J is TRBJ1-1; tentatively, D is TRBD1 (6 bases). Deletions cut 2 bases from V and 3 bases from J, with 11 bases between. This CDR3 has 14 residues. CDR1 and CDR2 from the germline V gene are SGHRS and YFSETQ. In nucleotides, the CDR3 is TGCGCCAGCAGCTTATCAGGGGTTTACACTGAAGCTTTCTTT. It is translated as CASSLSGVYTEAFF.